These T cell receptor beta chains were read from a single sample in a study of cytomegalovirus exposure and HLA in healthy donors. Assay used: immunoSEQ multiplex PCR; TCRdb lists only in-frame clones, some missing. This table holds around 210,000 clones. The sequenced material came from PBMCs. These receptors originate from a girl aged 2-15 years in good health and CMV-seropositive. CDR3s include the opening cysteine and the closing phenylalanine or tryptophan. The D gene is left open where the match is weak.

TRBV7-8,TRBJ2-1,TRBD2,TGTGCCAGCAGCTCGACAGGACTAGCGGGAGACGGATACAATGAGCAGTTCTTC,CASSSTGLAGDGYNEQFF
TRBV13,TRBJ1-1,TRBD1,TGTGCCAGCAGCCGAGAGACAGGGGGCATGAACACTGAAGCTTTCTTT,CASSRETGGMNTEAFF
TRBV28,TRBJ1-5,.,TGTGCCAGCAGTTTAGAAGGGAGTCAGCCCCAGCATTTT,CASSLEGSQPQHF
TRBV5-6,TRBJ2-3,TRBD2,TGTGCCAGCAGCCAATTATCGGGACTAGAGACAGATACGCAGTATTTT,CASSQLSGLETDTQYF
TRBV9,TRBJ2-4,.,TGTGCCAGCAGCGTAGGGGGGCTAGCCAAAAACATTCAGTACTTC,CASSVGGLAKNIQYF
TRBV7-9,TRBJ2-3,.,TGTGCCAGCAGCTTACCCGGGGGCACAGATACGCAGTATTTT,CASSLPGGTDTQYF
TRBV2,TRBJ1-4,.,TGTGCCAGCAGACTCGAAAAACTGTTTTTT,CASRLEKLFF
TRBV6-6,TRBJ2-7,.,TGTGCCAGCAGCTCCTCGGGGGTGGGTAGCTCCTACGAGCAGTACTTC,CASSSSGVGSSYEQYF
TRBV28,TRBJ2-3,TRBD1,TGTGCCAGCGGGGACAGCAGCACAGATACGCAGTATTTT,CASGDSSTDTQYF
TRBV18,TRBJ1-5,TRBD1,TGTGCCAGCTCACCTTCTTCCGGGACAGGGAAAGGCAGCCGAGTTAATCAGCCCCAGCATTTT,CASSPSSGTGKGSRVNQPQHF
TRBV29-1,TRBJ2-7,TRBD2,TGCAGCGTTGTGGGAGGGGCCTACGAGCAGTACTTC,CSVVGGAYEQYF
TRBV29-1,TRBJ2-3,TRBD1,TGCAGCGCCCTGACAGGGGGGGGTTCAGATACGCAGTATTTT,CSALTGGGSDTQYF
TRBV11-2,TRBJ2-3,TRBD1,TGTGCCAGCAGCGGCAACAGGGGGACCCTTAGCACAGATACGCAGTATTTT,CASSGNRGTLSTDTQYF
TRBV28,TRBJ1-1,TRBD1,TGTGCCAGCAGTGGCCCAGGGGGCACTGAAGCTTTCTTT,CASSGPGGTEAFF
TRBV28,TRBJ2-3,.,TGTGCCAGCAGACTTTTAGATACGCAGTATTTT,CASRLLDTQYF
TRBV6-5,TRBJ2-7,.,TGTGCCAGCAGTTACTCGCGTTACGAGCAGTACTTC,CASSYSRYEQYF
TRBV6-1,TRBJ1-4,TRBD1,TGTGCCAGCAGTGAAGAGTCTAGGGGGCTGGGTAATGAAAAACTGTTTTTT,CASSEESRGLGNEKLFF
TRBV28,TRBJ2-3,TRBD2,TGTGCCAGCAGCCCGGGGCTAGCGGGAGTGAAGGGCACAGATACGCAGTATTTT,CASSPGLAGVKGTDTQYF
TRBV5-1,TRBJ2-3,TRBD2,TGCGCCAGCAGCTTAGCGGGAGTTTTTCTCGAGGATACGCAGTATTTT,CASSLAGVFLEDTQYF
TRBV6-1,TRBJ2-5,TRBD1,TGTGCCAGCAGTGACCGGGGTACAGGGGAAGAGACCCAGTACTTC,CASSDRGTGEETQYF
TRBV7-9,TRBJ1-1,TRBD1,TGTGCCAGCAGCTTAGCGGGACAGGGGAACGCTGAAGCTTTCTTT,CASSLAGQGNAEAFF
TRBV27,TRBJ2-2,TRBD1,TGTGCCAGCAGGGAACAGGGGGCGGGCCACGGGGAGCTGTTTTTT,CASREQGAGHGELFF
TRBV19,TRBJ1-4,.,TGTGCCAGTAGTATTAGTTTCTCTAATGAAAAACTGTTTTTT,CASSISFSNEKLFF
TRBV27,TRBJ2-7,.,TGTGCCAGCAGTTTGGTGGACGGGAGCTCCTACGAGCAGTACTTC,CASSLVDGSSYEQYF
TRBV19,TRBJ1-1,TRBD1,TGTGCCAGTAGTCCAGGGGGGTCTTACATGAACACTGAAGCTTTCTTT,CASSPGGSYMNTEAFF
TRBV1,TRBJ2-3,.,TGCACCAGCAGGGCCCCGGGGGGCACAGATACGCAGTATTTT,CTSRAPGGTDTQYF
TRBV27,TRBJ2-6,.,TGTGCCAGCAGTCCGGTCCGAGCCAACGTCCTGACTTTC,CASSPVRANVLTF
TRBV10-3,TRBJ2-3,.,TGTGCCATCAGACCAAGTGGGGCCACAGATACGCAGTATTTT,CAIRPSGATDTQYF
TRBV19,TRBJ2-1,.,TGTGCCAGTAGTAATCAGGGTGATAGCAGCTCCTACAATGAGCAGTTCTTC,CASSNQGDSSSYNEQFF
TRBV19,TRBJ1-2,.,TGTGCCACCGGTGGAGGGACCTATGGCTACACCTTC,CATGGGTYGYTF
TRBV27,TRBJ2-7,TRBD1,TGTGCCAGCAGGACGCCCGGGACAGGGACCCACGAGCAGTACTTC,CASRTPGTGTHEQYF
TRBV6-5,TRBJ2-7,TRBD1,TGTGCCAGCAGTTACACGGGACAGGCGGGCTACGAGCAGTACTTC,CASSYTGQAGYEQYF
TRBV4-1,TRBJ1-1,TRBD1,TGCGCCAGCAGCCAAGATAGGGACAGCCCTGAAGCTTTCTTT,CASSQDRDSPEAFF
TRBV7-3,TRBJ2-1,TRBD2,TGTGCCAGCAGCTCCCTGACTAGCGGGAGGGCTAGGGATGAGCAGTTCTTC,CASSSLTSGRARDEQFF
TRBV6-1,TRBJ2-2,.,TGTGCCAGCGGGGCGGGACCGAACACCGGGGAGCTGTTTTTT,CASGAGPNTGELFF
TRBV10-1,TRBJ2-2,.,TGCGCCAGCAGTGAGTCGTCTGTCACCGGGGAGCTGTTTTTT,CASSESSVTGELFF
TRBV5-4,TRBJ2-3,.,TGTGCCAGCAGCTTGTCCAAACGGGAGAAAGGAGCAGATACGCAGTATTTT,CASSLSKREKGADTQYF
TRBV5-4,TRBJ2-7,.,TGTGCCAGCAGCTTGTACGGGACCTACGAGCAGTACTTC,CASSLYGTYEQYF
TRBV28,TRBJ1-5,TRBD1,TGTGCCAGCAGTGGGGGGGGGACAGGGGAGTGGTTGAATCAGCCCCAGCATTTT,CASSGGGTGEWLNQPQHF
TRBV28,TRBJ2-7,.,TGTGCCAGCAGTGGGGACACCTACGAGCAGTACTTC,CASSGDTYEQYF
TRBV5-6,TRBJ2-5,.,TGTGCCAGCAGCTCCCAGCCTAAGACAGAAGTGGAAGAGACCCAGTACTTC,CASSSQPKTEVEETQYF
TRBV21-1,TRBJ2-4,.,TGTGCCAGCAGCAAAGGCACAGCGGGAGGGCCTCGAACCAAAAACATTCAGTACTTC,CASSKGTAGGPRTKNIQYF
TRBV4-2,TRBJ1-6,.,TGTGCCAGCAGCCAAGAAAAGACAAGATATAATTCACCCCTCCACTTT,CASSQEKTRYNSPLHF
TRBV10-1,TRBJ2-7,TRBD2,TGCGCCAGCAGTGCTCTAGCGGGAGGGCCGGGGGAGCAGTACTTC,CASSALAGGPGEQYF
TRBV28,TRBJ1-1,.,TGTGCCAGCAGTTTGGTGAACAGGAAAGCTTTCTTT,CASSLVNRKAFF
TRBV27,TRBJ2-1,.,TGTGCCAGCAGTCCTTTATTCGGCTCCTACAATGAGCAGTTCTTC,CASSPLFGSYNEQFF
TRBV2,TRBJ2-3,.,TGTGCCAGCAGTGAATCCAGCGGAGACGTTTACAACACAGATACGCAGTATTTT,CASSESSGDVYNTDTQYF
TRBV28,TRBJ2-2,.,TGTGCCAGCAGTTTGTTAGCCGGGGAGCTGTTTTTT,CASSLLAGELFF
TRBV7-3,TRBJ2-1,.,TGTGCCAGCAGCCCCCGGCTAGTGCGCTCCTACAATGAGCAGTTCTTC,CASSPRLVRSYNEQFF
TRBV5-1,TRBJ2-7,TRBD2,TGCGCCAGCAGCTTGGGGGGAGGGGCTTTCTACGAGCAGTACTTC,CASSLGGGAFYEQYF
TRBV7-3,TRBJ2-7,TRBD2,TGTGCCAGCAGCTCAGATAGCGGGGGTGCCTACGAGCAGTACTTC,CASSSDSGGAYEQYF
TRBV10-3,TRBJ2-2,.,TGTGCCATCACCGCAGGGGTCGGAAACACCGGGGAGCTGTTTTTT,CAITAGVGNTGELFF
TRBV30,TRBJ1-4,TRBD1,TGTGCCCGAAGACAGGGGCATGAAAAACTGTTTTTT,CARRQGHEKLFF
TRBV5-6,TRBJ2-1,.,TGTGCCAGCAGCTTGGGACAATACAATGAGCAGTTCTTC,CASSLGQYNEQFF